This T cell receptor beta chain was recovered during a study of blood T cell repertoires in COVID-19. Clones were sequenced by immunoSEQ multiplex PCR, and TCRdb holds only the in-frame ones, with some missing. Of just over 150,000 clones in the sample, approximately 92% were seen once. Per germline, CDR1 MNHEY and CDR2 SMNVEV (reference sequence). The CDR3 length is 14 residues. The V segment lost 1 base and the J segment 9 bases; nucleotides outside the gene matches: 6. The source material was peripheral blood. This sequence was found in a woman in her fifties or sixties with acute or convalescent COVID-19. The chain joins TRBV27 to TRBJ2-1, with 7 bases aligning to TRBD1. Here the CDR3 DNA reads TGTGCCAGCAGTTTATTCACAGGGGCCGGTGAGCAGTTCTTC. Its protein product is CASSLFTGAGEQFF.